What follows are 11 T cell receptor beta chains derived from one specimen sequenced in a study of T cell changes during pregnancy in multiple sclerosis (dated by TCRdb to the late 2010s). Library construction relied on the immunoSEQ multiplex PCR assay. TCRdb carries this immuneACCESS record with in-frame sequences only. Its versions omit some clonotypes, under half of them owing to an unresolved V gene in the studies checked, with the rest unexplained. The sample yields under 120,000 clones; roughly 90% were counted once. In total, the top ten clones hold less than 4% of the sample. The sample here was peripheral blood, taken after pregnancy. All receptors derive from a female donor with multiple sclerosis, enrolled in a pregnancy study.

This chain joins TRBV7-9 and TRBJ1-1; 7 bases are a match to TRBD1. CDR1 is SEHNR and CDR2 is FQNEAQ in the germline V gene (reference sequence). The CDR3 covers 12 residues. V was clipped by 7 bases and J by 5 bases; unmatched bases: 4. CDR3 sequence: CASILQGTEAFF. The CDR3 DNA reads TGTGCCAGCATTCTACAGGGGACTGAAGCTTTCTTT.

The chain is built from TRBV7-9 and TRBJ2-7; D call uncertain. Germline lookup yields CDR1 SEHNR and CDR2 FQNEAQ (reference sequence). The CDR3 covers 13 residues. V lost 1 base and J 3 bases, leaving 7 bases between the germline ends. In DNA form, the CDR3 reads TGTGCCAGCAGCTTAGATTCCAGCTACGAGCAGTACTTC. Translation gives CASSLDSSYEQYF.

This clone has just one count. The V and J genes are TRBV5-6 and TRBJ1-1; tentative D call: TRBD1 (5 bases). The length of the CDR3 is 15 residues. CDR1 and CDR2 from the germline V gene are SGHDT and YYEEEE. Deletions cut 1 base from V and 8 bases from J, with 18 bases between. The CDR3 is CASSLYPGDWGEAFF. The CDR3 DNA sequence: TGTGCCAGCAGCTTGTACCCCGGGGACTGGGGGGAAGCTTTCTTT. Full variable domain (rest looked up from reference TRBV5-6 and TRBJ1-1): DAGVTQSPTHLIKTRGQQVTLRCSPKSGHDTVSWYQQALGQGPQFIFQYYEEEERQRGNFPDRFSGHQFPNYSSELNVNALLLGDSALYLCASSLYPGDWGEAFFGQGTRLTVV.

The rearrangement uses TRBV5-1 and TRBJ1-2, with D tentatively TRBD1 (5 bases). Germline CDR1 is SGHRS and CDR2 is YFSETQ. This CDR3 is 14 amino acids long. The germline V and J ends were trimmed by 2 bases and 2 bases, with 10 bases remaining between them. Here the CDR3 reads CASSLGANNYGYTF. CDR3 DNA sequence: TGCGCCAGCAGCTTAGGGGCTAACAACTATGGCTACACCTTC.

The V and J genes are TRBV5-1 and TRBJ2-1, with no clear D. V lost 4 bases, J lost 7 bases, and 6 bases lay in between. Germline lookup yields CDR1 SGHRS and CDR2 YFSETQ. The CDR3 length is 11 residues. Written as DNA, the CDR3 is TGCGCCAGCAGCCAAGCTAATGAGCAGTTCTTC. It specifies CASSQANEQFF.

The J gene is TRBJ1-1, the V gene TRBV4-1; D is undetermined. Germline assignment: CDR1 MGHRA and CDR2 YSYEKL. This CDR3 has 13 residues. V lost 4 bases, J lost 8 bases, and 14 bases lay in between. In DNA, the CDR3 is TGCGCCAGCAGCCCAGATGACACCGGCGAAGCTTTCTTT. Translating it yields CASSPDDTGEAFF.

The chain recombines TRBV10-3 with TRBJ1-6, with D perhaps matching TRBD1 (6 bases). The germline V gene has CDR1 ENHRY and CDR2 SYGVKD. The CDR3 loop spans 17 amino acids. V was clipped by 7 bases and J by 0 bases, with 16 bases between them. The CDR3 nucleotides read TGTGCCATCATCCCCAAGGGGGGGGGCTCCTATAATTCACCCCTCCACTTT. It codes for CAIIPKGGGSYNSPLHF.

This sequence joins TRBV21-1 and TRBJ1-4; TRBD1 is the table's D call and was not checked against the DNA. TRBV21-1 is assigned pseudogene status. The CDR3 runs to 12 residues. The CDR3 is CARFRGGEKLFF. CDR3 nucleotides: TGTGCCAGGTTCAGGGGTGGTGAAAAACTGTTTTTT.

The V gene is TRBV4-2, the J gene TRBJ1-6; TRBD1 matches 7 bases. The germline V gene encodes CDR1 LGHNA and CDR2 YNFKEQ. This CDR3 spans 14 amino acids. V was clipped by 3 bases and J by 7 bases; unmatched bases: 3. The CDR3 bases are TGTGCCAGCAGCCAGGGACAGCAAAATTCACCCCTCCACTTT. Its protein is CASSQGQQNSPLHF.

The chain carries TRBV27 and TRBJ2-2, with a possible D match to TRBD2 (7 bases). Trimming shortened V by 10 bases and J by 6 bases, and 21 bases separated the two germline ends. The CDR3 has 15 amino acids. Germline CDR1 and CDR2: MNHEY and SMNVEV (reference sequence). DNA for the CDR3: TGTGCCACAACCGGGGAGGGGGGTATCTCCGGGGAGCTGTTTTTT. Translating gives CATTGEGGISGELFF.

The chain has TRBV5-6 and TRBJ2-7; D is ambiguous. Germline CDR1 and CDR2: SGHDT and YYEEEE. Trimming took off 0 bases at V and 9 bases at J, with 10 bases between the two ends. This CDR3 contains 12 residues. CDR3 protein: CASSLELRMQYF. The CDR3 DNA is TGTGCCAGCAGCTTGGAGCTACGAATGCAGTACTTC.